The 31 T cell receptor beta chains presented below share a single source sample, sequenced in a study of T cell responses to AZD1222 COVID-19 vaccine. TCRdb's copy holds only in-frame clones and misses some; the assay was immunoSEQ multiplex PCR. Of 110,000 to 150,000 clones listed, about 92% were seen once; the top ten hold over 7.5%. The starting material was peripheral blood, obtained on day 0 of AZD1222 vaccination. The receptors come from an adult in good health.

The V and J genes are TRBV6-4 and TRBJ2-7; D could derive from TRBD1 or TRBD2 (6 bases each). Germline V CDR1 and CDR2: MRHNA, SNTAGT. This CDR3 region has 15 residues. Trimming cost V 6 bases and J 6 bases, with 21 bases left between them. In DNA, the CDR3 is TGTGCCAGCAGGGTCCGAATGGAGGGGGTTTCCGAGCAGTACTTC. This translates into CASRVRMEGVSEQYF.

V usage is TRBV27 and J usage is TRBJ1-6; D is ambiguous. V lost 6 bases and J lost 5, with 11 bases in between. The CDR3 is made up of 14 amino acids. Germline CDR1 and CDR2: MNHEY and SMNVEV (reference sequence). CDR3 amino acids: CASRPFGDNSPLHF. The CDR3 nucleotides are TGTGCCAGCAGGCCCTTCGGCGATAATTCACCCCTCCACTTT.

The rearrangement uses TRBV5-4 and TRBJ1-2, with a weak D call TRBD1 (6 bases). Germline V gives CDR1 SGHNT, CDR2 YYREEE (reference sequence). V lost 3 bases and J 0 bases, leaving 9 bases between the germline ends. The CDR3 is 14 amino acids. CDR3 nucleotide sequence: TGTGCCAGCAGCTCAGGGGAGGCTAACTATGGCTACACCTTC. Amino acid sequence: CASSSGEANYGYTF.

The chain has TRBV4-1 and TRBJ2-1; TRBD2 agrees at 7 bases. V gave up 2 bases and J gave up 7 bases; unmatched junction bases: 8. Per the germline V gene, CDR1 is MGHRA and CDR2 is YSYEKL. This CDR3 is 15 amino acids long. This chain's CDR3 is CASSQFASGGNEQFF. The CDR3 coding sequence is TGCGCCAGCAGCCAATTCGCCTCGGGGGGAAATGAGCAGTTCTTC.

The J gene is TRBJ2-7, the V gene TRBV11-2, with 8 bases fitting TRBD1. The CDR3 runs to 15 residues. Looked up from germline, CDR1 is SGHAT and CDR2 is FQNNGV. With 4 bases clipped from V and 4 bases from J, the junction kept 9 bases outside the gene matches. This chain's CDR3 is CASSSLKQGGYEQYF. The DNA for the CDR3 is TGTGCCAGCAGCTCCCTGAAACAGGGGGGATACGAGCAGTACTTC.

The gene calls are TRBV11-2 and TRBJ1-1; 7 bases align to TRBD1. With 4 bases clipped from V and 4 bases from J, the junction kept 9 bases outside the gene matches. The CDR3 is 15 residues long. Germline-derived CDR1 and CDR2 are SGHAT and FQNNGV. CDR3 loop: CASSSIQGSITEAFF. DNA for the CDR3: TGTGCCAGCAGCTCAATACAGGGGTCCATCACTGAAGCTTTCTTT.

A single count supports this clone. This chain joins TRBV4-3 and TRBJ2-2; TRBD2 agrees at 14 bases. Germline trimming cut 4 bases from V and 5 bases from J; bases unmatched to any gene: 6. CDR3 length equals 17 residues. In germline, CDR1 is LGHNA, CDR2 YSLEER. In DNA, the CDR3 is TGCGCCAGCAGCCCGGGGACTAGCGGGGGCATGACCGGGGAGCTGTTTTTT. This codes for CASSPGTSGGMTGELFF.

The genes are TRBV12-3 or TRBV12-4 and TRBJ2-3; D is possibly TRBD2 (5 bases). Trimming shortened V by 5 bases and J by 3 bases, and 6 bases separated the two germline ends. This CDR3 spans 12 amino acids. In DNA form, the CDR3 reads TGTGCCAGCAGTGGACTGACAGATACGCAGTATTTT. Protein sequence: CASSGLTDTQYF.

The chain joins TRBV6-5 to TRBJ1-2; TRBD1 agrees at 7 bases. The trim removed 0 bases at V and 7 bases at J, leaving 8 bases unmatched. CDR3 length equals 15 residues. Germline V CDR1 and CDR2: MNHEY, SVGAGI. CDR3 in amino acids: CASSYSEGAPGGYTF. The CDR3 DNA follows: TGTGCCAGCAGTTACTCGGAGGGGGCGCCGGGTGGCTACACCTTC.

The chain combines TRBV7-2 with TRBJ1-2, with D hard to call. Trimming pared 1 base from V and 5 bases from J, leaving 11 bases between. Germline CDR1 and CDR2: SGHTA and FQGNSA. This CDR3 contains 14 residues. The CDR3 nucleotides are TGTGCCAGCAGCTTAGATTCAGGTCCTTATGGCTACACCTTC. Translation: CASSLDSGPYGYTF.

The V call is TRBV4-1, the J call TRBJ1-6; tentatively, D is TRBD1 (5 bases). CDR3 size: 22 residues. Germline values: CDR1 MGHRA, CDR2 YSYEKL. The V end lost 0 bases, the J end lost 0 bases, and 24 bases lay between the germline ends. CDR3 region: CASSQESLPRDSDLSYNSPLHF. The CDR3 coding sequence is TGCGCCAGCAGCCAAGAATCTCTCCCCCGGGACTCCGACCTCTCCTATAATTCACCCCTCCACTTT.

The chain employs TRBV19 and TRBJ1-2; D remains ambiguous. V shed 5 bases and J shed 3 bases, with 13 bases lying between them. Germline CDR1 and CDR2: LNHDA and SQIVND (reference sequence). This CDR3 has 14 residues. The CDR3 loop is CASSLAGPDYGYTF. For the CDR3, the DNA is TGTGCCAGTAGTTTGGCGGGCCCGGACTATGGCTACACCTTC.

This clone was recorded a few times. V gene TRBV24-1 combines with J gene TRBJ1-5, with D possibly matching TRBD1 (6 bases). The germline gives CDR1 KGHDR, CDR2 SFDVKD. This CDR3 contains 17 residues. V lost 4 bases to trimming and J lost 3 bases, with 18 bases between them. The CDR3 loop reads CATSDQPPQGPNQPQHF. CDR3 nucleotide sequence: TGTGCCACCAGTGACCAGCCCCCACAGGGCCCCAATCAGCCCCAGCATTTT.

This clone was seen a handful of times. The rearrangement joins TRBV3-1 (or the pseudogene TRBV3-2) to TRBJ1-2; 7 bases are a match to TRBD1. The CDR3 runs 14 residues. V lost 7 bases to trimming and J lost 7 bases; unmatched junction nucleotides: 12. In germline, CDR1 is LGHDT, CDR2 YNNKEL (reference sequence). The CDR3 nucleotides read TGTGCCAGCAACCCCGGGACAGAGACCGGTGGCTACACCTTC. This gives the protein CASNPGTETGGYTF.

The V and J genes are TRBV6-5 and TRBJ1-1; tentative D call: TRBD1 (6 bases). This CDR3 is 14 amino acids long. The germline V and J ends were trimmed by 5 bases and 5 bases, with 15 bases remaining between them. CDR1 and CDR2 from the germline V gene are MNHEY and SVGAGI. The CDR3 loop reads CASSINRAGTEAFF. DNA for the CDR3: TGTGCCAGCAGTATAAACAGGGCGGGGACTGAAGCTTTCTTT.

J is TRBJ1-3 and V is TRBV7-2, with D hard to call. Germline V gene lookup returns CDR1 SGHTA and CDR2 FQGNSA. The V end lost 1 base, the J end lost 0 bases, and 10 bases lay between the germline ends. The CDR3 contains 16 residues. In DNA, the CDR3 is TGTGCCAGCAGCTTAGGGCAGGTCAACTCTGGAAACACCATATATTTT. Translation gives CASSLGQVNSGNTIYF.

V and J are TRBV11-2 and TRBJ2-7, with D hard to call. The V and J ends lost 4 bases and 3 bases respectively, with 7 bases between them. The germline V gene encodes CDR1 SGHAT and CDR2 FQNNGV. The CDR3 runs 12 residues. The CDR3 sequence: CASSSLGYEQYF. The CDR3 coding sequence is TGTGCCAGCAGCTCGCTAGGCTACGAGCAGTACTTC.

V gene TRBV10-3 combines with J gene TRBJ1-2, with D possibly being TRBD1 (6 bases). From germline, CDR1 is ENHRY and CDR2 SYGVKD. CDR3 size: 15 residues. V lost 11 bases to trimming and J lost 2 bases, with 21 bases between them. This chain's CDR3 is CASKVGGGENYGYTF. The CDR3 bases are TGTGCCTCCAAGGTCGGAGGGGGGGAAAACTATGGCTACACCTTC.

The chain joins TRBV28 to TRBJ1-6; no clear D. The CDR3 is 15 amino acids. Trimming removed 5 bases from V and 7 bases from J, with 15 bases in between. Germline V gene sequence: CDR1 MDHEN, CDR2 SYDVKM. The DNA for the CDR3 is TGTGCCAGCAGTCCGCAAGACAACCAGAATTCACCCCTCCACTTT. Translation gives CASSPQDNQNSPLHF. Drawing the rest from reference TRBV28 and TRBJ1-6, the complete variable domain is DVKVTQSSRYLVKRTGEKVFLECVQDMDHENMFWYRQDPGLGLRLIYFSYDVKMKEKGDIPEGYSVSREKKERFSLILESASTNQTSMYLCASSPQDNQNSPLHFGNGTRLTVT.

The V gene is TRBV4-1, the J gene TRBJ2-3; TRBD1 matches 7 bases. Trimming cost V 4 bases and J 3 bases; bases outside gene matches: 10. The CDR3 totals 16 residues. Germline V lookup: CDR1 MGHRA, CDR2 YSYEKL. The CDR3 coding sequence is TGCGCCAGCAGCCCCTTAGGGACAGTGAGTACAGATACGCAGTATTTT. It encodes CASSPLGTVSTDTQYF.

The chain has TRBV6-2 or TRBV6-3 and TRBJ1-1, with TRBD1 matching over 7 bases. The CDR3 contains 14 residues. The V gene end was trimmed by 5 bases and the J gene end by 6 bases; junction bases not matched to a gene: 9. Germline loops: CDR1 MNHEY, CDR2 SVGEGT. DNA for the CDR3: TGTGCCAGCAGTACGACCGGACAGGCCGCTGAAGCTTTCTTT. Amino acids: CASSTTGQAAEAFF.

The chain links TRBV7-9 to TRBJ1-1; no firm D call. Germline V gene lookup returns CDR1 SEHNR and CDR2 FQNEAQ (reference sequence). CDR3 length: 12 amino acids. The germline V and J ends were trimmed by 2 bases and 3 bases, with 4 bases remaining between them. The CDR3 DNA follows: TGTGCCAGCAGCTTAAGCCACACTGAAGCTTTCTTT. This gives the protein CASSLSHTEAFF.

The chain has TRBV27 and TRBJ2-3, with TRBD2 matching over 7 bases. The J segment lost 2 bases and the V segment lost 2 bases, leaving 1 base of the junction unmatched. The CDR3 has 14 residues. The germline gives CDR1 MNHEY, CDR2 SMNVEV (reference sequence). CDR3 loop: CASSLGTNTDTQYF. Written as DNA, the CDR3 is TGTGCCAGCAGTTTAGGGACTAACACAGATACGCAGTATTTT.

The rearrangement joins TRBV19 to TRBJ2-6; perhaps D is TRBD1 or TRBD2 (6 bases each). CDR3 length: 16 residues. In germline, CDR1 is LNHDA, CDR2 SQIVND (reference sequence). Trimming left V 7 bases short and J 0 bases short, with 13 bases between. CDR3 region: CASNTGRSSGANVLTF. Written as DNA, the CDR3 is TGTGCCAGTAACACAGGGAGGTCCTCTGGGGCCAACGTCCTGACTTTC.

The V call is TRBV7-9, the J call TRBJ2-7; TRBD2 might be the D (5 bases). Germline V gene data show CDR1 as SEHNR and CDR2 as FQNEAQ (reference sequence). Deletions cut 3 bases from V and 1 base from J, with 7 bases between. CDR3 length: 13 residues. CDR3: CASSFSGSYEQYF. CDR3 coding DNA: TGTGCCAGCAGCTTCAGCGGATCCTACGAGCAGTACTTC.

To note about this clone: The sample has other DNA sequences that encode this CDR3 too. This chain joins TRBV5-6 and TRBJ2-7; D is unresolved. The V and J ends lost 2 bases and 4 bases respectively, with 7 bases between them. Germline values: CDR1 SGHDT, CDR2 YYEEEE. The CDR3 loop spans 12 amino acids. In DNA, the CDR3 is TGTGCCAGCAGCTTTGGCAGTTACGAGCAGTACTTC. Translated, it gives CASSFGSYEQYF.

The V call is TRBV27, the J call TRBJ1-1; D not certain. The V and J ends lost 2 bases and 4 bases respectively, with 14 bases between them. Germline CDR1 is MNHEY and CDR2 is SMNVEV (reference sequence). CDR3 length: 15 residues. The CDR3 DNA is TGTGCCAGCAGTTTACGACCGCCGGGCCCCACTGAAGCTTTCTTT. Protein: CASSLRPPGPTEAFF.

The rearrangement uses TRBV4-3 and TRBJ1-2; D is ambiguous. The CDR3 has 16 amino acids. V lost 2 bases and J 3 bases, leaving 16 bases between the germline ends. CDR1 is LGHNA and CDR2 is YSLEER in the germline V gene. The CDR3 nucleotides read TGCGCCAGCAGCCAAACCTATGGCGCTGCTGACTATGGCTACACCTTC. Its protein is CASSQTYGAADYGYTF.

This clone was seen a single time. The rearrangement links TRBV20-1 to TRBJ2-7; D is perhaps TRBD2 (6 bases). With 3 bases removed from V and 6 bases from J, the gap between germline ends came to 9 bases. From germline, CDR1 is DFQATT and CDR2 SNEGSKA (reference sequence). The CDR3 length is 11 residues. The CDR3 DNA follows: TGCAGTGCTAGGATGGGGGGCGAGCAGTACTTC. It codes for CSARMGGEQYF.

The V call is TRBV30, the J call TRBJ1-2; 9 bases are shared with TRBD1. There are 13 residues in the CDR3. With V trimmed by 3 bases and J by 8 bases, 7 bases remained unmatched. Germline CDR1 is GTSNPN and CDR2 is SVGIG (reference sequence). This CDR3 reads CAWRSTGGGGYTF. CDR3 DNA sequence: TGTGCCTGGAGATCTACAGGGGGCGGGGGCTACACCTTC.

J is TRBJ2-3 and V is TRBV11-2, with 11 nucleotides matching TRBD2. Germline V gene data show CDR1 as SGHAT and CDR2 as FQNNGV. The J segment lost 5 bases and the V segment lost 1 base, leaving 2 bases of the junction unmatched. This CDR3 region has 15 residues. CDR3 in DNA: TGTGCCAGCAGCTTAGGACTAGCGGGGATAGATACGCAGTATTTT. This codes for CASSLGLAGIDTQYF.